Below, one T cell receptor (beta chain) is given with its context. Generated by immunoSEQ multiplex PCR, the TCRdb table keeps only in-frame clones and is missing some. Here the sample spans fewer than 500,000 clones, around 87% being singletons. Trimming removed 3 bases from V and 2 bases from J; junction bases left unmatched: 6. CDR3 length: 15 amino acids. From germline, CDR1 is LNHDA and CDR2 SQIVND (reference sequence). The source of the sample is a study of blood T cell repertoires in COVID-19. Study-level information: Acute and convalescent COVID-19 specimens originated in the United States, Italy and Spain.

Participants reported their clinical history, and cohort assignment relied on those reports. The rearrangement links TRBV19 to TRBJ1-1; TRBD1 matches 7 bases. Material for sequencing was PBMCs or T cells enriched from blood (not recorded which). This clonotype was obtained from a man aged 30-40 years who had recovered from COVID-19. Here the CDR3 DNA reads TGTGCCAGTAGTATGTGGGACAGCTTAAACACTGAAGCTTTCTTT. Its protein product is CASSMWDSLNTEAFF.